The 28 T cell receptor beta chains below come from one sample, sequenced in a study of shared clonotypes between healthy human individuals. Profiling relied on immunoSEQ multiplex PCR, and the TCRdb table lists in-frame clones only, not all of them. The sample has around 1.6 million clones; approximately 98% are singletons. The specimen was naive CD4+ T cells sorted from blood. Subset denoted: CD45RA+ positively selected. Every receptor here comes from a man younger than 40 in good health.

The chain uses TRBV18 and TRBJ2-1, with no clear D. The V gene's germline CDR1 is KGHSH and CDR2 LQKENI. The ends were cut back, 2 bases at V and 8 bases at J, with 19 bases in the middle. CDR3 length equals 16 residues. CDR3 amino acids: CASSPIFPSMFDEQFF. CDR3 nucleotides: TGTGCCAGCTCACCAATCTTCCCTAGTATGTTCGATGAGCAGTTCTTC.

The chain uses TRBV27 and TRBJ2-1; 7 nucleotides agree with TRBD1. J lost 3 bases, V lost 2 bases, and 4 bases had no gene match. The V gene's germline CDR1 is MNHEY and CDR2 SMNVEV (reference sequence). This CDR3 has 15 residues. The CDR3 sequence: CASSLRQGLYNEQFF. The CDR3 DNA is TGTGCCAGCAGTTTAAGACAGGGTCTCTACAATGAGCAGTTCTTC.

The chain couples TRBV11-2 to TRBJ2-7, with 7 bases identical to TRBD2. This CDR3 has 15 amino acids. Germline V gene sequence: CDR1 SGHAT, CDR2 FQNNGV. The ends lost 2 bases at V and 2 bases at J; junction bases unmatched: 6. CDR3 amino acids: CASSLTRDYPYEQYF. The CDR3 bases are TGTGCCAGCAGCTTAACCCGGGACTACCCCTACGAGCAGTACTTC.

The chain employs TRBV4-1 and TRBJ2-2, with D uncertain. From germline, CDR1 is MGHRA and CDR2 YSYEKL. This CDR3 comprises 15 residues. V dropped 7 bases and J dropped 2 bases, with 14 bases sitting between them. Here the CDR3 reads CASTHAGVNTGELFF. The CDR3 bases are TGCGCCAGCACCCACGCAGGAGTAAACACCGGGGAGCTGTTTTTT.

CDR3 DNA sequence: TGTGCCAGCAGTAAGGGGGCAGGGTCAGCGGTTGAGCAGTACTTC. Its protein is CASSKGAGSAVEQYF. The genes are TRBV9 and TRBJ2-7; 7 nucleotides line up with TRBD1. V shed 5 bases and J 7 bases; nucleotides not matched to a gene: 15. Germline V gene lookup returns CDR1 SGDLS and CDR2 YYNGEE. The CDR3 consists of 15 residues.

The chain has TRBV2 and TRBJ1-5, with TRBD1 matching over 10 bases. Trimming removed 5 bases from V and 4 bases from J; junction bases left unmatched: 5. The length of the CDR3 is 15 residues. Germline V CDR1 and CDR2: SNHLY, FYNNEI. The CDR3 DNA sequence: TGTGCCAGCAGTAACGACAGGGGGCCAAATCAGCCCCAGCATTTT. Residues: CASSNDRGPNQPQHF. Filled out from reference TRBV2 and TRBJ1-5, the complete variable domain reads EPEVTQTPSHQVTQMGQEVILRCVPISNHLYFYWYRQILGQKVEFLVSFYNNEISEKSEIFDDQFSVERPDGSNFTLKIRSTKLEDSAMYFCASSNDRGPNQPQHFGDGTRLSIL.

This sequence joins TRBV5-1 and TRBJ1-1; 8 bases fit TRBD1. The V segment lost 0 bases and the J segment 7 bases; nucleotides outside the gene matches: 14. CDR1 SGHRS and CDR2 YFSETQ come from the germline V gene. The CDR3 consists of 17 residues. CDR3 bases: TGCGCCAGCAGCTTGGGGGGTCGAGGACAGGGCGGAGGTGAAGCTTTCTTT. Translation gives CASSLGGRGQGGGEAFF. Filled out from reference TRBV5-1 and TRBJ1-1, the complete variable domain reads KAGVTQTPRYLIKTRGQQVTLSCSPISGHRSVSWYQQTPGQGLQFLFEYFSETQRNKGNFPGRFSGRQFSNSRSEMNVSTLELGDSALYLCASSLGGRGQGGGEAFFGQGTRLTVV.

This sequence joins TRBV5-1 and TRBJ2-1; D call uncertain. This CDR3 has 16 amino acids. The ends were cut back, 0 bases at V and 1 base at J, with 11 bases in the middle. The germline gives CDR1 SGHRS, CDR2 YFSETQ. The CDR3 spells CASSLARVISYNEQFF. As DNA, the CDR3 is TGCGCCAGCAGCTTGGCTCGGGTTATATCCTACAATGAGCAGTTCTTC. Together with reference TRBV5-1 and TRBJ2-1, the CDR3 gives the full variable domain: KAGVTQTPRYLIKTRGQQVTLSCSPISGHRSVSWYQQTPGQGLQFLFEYFSETQRNKGNFPGRFSGRQFSNSRSEMNVSTLELGDSALYLCASSLARVISYNEQFFGPGTRLTVL.

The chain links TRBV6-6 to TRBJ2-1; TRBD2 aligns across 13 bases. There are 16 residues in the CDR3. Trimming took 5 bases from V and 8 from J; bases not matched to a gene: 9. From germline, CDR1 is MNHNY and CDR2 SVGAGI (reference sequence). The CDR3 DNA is TGTGCCAGCAGTCCTAGGACTAGCGGGAGTAGGTATGAGCAGTTCTTC. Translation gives CASSPRTSGSRYEQFF.

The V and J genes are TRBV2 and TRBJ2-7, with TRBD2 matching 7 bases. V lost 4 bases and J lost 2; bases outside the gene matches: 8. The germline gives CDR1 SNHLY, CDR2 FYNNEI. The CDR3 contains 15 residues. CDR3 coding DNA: TGTGCCAGCAGTGGGACGCTAGCGGATGCCTACGAGCAGTACTTC. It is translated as CASSGTLADAYEQYF. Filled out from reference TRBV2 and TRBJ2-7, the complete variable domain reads EPEVTQTPSHQVTQMGQEVILRCVPISNHLYFYWYRQILGQKVEFLVSFYNNEISEKSEIFDDQFSVERPDGSNFTLKIRSTKLEDSAMYFCASSGTLADAYEQYFGPGTRLTVT.

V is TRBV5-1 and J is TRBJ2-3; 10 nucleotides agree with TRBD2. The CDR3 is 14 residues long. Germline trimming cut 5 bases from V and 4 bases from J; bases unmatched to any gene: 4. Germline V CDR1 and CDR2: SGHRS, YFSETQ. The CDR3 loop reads CASSLAGVADTQYF. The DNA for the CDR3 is TGCGCCAGCAGTCTAGCGGGAGTTGCAGATACGCAGTATTTT.

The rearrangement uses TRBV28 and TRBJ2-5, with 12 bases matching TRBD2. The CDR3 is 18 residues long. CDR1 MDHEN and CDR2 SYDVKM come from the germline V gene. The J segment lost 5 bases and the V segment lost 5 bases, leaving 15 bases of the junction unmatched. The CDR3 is CASSVGGSSGRVRETQYF. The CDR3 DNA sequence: TGTGCCAGCAGTGTAGGGGGGTCTAGCGGGAGGGTCCGGGAGACCCAGTACTTC.

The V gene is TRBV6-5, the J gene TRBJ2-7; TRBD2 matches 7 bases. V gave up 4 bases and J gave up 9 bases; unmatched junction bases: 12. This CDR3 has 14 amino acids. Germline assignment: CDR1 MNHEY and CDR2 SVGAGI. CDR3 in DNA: TGTGCCAGCAGTTTTAGCGGGCGCTCCGAGGGGCAGTACTTC. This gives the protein CASSFSGRSEGQYF.

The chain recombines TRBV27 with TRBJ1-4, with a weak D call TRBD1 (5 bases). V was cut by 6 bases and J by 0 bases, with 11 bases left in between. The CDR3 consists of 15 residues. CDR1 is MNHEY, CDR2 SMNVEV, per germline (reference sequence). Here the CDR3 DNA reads TGTGCCAGCAGGGCAGGGCGTGCAACTAATGAAAAACTGTTTTTT. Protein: CASRAGRATNEKLFF.

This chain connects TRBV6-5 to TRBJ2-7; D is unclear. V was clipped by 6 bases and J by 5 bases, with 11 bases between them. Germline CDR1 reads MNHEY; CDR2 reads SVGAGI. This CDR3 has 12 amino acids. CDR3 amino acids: CASSTGAHEQYF. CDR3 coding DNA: TGTGCCAGCAGCACCGGTGCTCACGAGCAGTACTTC.

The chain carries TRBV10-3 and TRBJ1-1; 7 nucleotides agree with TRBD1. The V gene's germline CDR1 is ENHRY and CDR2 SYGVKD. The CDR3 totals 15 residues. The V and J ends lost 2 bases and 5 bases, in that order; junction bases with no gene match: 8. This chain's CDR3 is CAISETNRGPTEAFF. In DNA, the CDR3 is TGTGCCATCAGTGAGACAAACAGGGGCCCGACTGAAGCTTTCTTT.

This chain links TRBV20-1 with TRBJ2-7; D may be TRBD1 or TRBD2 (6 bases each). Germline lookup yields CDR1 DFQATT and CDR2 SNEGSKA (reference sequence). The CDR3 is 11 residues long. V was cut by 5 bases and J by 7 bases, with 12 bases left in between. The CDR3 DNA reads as TGCAGTGCTGGAACAGGGAGGGAGCAGTACTTC. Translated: CSAGTGREQYF.

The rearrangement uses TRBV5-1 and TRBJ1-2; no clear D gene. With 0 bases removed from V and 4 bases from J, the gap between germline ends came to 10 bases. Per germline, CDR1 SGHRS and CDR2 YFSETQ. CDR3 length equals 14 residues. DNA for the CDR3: TGCGCCAGCAGCTTGGCGGGCGGACCCTATGGCTACACCTTC. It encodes CASSLAGGPYGYTF.

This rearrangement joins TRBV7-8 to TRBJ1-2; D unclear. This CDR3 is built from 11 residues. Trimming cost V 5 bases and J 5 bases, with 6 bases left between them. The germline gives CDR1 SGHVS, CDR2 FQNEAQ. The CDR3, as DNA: TGTGCCAGCAGCAAGGATTATGGCTACACCTTC. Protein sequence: CASSKDYGYTF.

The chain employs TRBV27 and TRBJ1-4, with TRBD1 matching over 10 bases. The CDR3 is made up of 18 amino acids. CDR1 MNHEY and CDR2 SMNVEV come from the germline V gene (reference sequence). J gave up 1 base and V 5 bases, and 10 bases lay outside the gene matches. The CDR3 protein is CASSETGGALLTNEKLFF. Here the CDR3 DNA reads TGTGCCAGCAGTGAGACAGGGGGCGCTTTGTTAACTAATGAAAAACTGTTTTTT.

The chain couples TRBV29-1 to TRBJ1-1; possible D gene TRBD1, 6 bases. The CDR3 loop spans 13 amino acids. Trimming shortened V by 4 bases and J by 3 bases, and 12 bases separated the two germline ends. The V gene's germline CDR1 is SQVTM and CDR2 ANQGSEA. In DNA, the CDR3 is TGCAGCGTTGGGGGGCAATACGACACTGAAGCTTTCTTT. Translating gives CSVGGQYDTEAFF.

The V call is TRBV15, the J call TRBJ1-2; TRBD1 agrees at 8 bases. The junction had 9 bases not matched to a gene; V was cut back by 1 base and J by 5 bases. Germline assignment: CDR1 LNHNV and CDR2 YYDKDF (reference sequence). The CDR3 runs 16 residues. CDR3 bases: TGTGCCACCAGCAGAGGCCGGGACAGGCGAAATTATGGCTACACCTTC. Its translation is CATSRGRDRRNYGYTF. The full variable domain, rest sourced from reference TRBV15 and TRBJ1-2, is DAMVIQNPRYQVTQFGKPVTLSCSQTLNHNVMYWYQQKSSQAPKLLFHYYDKDFNNEADTPDNFQSRRPNTSFCFLDIRSPGLGDTAMYLCATSRGRDRRNYGYTFGSGTRLTVV.

The CDR3: CASSGSSHEQYF. Written as DNA, the CDR3 is TGTGCCAGCAGTGGATCGTCGCACGAGCAGTACTTC. The rearrangement uses TRBV2 and TRBJ2-7; the D is unclear. CDR1 is SNHLY, CDR2 FYNNEI, per germline. The CDR3 is 12 residues long. Trimming cost V 4 bases and J 5 bases, with 9 bases left between them.

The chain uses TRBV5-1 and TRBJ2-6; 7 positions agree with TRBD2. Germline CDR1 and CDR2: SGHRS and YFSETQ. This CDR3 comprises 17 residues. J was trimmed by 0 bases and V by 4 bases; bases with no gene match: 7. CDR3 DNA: TGCGCCAGCAGCGATCCAGCGGGGCCCTCTGGGGCCAACGTCCTGACTTTC. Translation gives CASSDPAGPSGANVLTF.

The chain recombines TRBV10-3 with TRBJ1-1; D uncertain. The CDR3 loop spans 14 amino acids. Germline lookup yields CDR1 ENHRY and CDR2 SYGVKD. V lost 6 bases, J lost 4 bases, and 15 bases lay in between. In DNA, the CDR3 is TGTGCCATCAGGGATGGAGGGTTTGGCACTGAAGCTTTCTTT. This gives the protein CAIRDGGFGTEAFF.

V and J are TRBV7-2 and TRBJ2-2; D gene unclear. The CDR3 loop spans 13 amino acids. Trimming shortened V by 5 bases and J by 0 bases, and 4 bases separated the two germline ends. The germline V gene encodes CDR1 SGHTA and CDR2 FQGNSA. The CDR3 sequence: CASSQPNTGELFF. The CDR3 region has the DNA TGTGCCAGCAGCCAGCCGAACACCGGGGAGCTGTTTTTT.

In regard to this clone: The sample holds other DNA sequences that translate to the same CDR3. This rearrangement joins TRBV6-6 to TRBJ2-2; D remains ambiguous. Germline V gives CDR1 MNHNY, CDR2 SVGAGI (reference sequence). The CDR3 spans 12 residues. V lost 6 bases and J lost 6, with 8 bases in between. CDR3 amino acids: CASSPRPGELFF. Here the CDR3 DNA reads TGTGCCAGCAGCCCGAGACCCGGGGAGCTGTTTTTT.

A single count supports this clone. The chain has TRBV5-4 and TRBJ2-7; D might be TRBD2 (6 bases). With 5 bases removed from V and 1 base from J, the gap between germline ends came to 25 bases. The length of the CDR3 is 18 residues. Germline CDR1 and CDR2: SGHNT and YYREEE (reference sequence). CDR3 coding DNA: TGTGCCAGCAGAAGGGGCGGGGTGAGTAAGAGAGGATCCTACGAGCAGTACTTC. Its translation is CASRRGGVSKRGSYEQYF.